Relative to its sample, the clone carrying this T cell receptor beta chain is medium-sized. These data originate in a study of T-cell memory formation after mild COVID-19. 5'RACE primed from the constant segment yielded TCR alpha and TCR beta cDNA libraries bearing sample barcodes and UMIs. MiXCR, run by TCRdb on the 5' RACE reads, gives a single entry per CDR3 protein. This sample yields 45,000 to 65,000 distinct CDR3 sequences, of which 9.3% are seen a single time; about 11% belongs to the top ten. The CDR3 is 12 amino acids. V was shortened by 0 bases and J by 12 bases, with 12 bases between the two germline ends. The V gene's germline CDR1 is SGHTA and CDR2 FQGNSA.

This chain joins TRBV7-2 and TRBJ2-7; possibly TRBD2 for D (5 bases). Specimen: PBMCs or a T cell subset sorted from them (not recorded which). This clonotype was obtained from an adult woman who had mild COVID-19 (a few samples of this study predate the infection). Cell type and time point are not known. The CDR3 DNA reads as TGTGCCAGCAGCTTAGCGGGATCAGGACTGTACTTC. Translating it yields CASSLAGSGLYF.